The source of this TCR beta chain is a study of blood T cell repertoires in COVID-19. Study overall: Samples representing acute and convalescent COVID-19 were sourced from the United States, Italy and Spain. The cDNA or gDNA used as material had been derived from T cells, B-cell-depleted T cells, or PBMCs.

Original processing notes: Reference gene primer amplification gave nucleated cell count estimates. Sequencing used immunoSEQ multiplex PCR; TCRdb keeps in-frame clones, though not all of them. The V and J calls and clone size come from that table; D and trimming were worked out from the DNA. Here the sample spans roughly 200,000 clones, about 90% being singletons. Trimming took 4 bases from V and 6 from J, leaving 11 bases between them. Germline values: CDR1 LGHNA, CDR2 YNFKEQ. The CDR3 is 13 residues long. The sequencing sample was made of peripheral blood. The TCR sequence derives from a man aged 55 to 70 with active or convalescent COVID-19. The V call is TRBV4-2, the J call TRBJ2-3; no clear D. CDR3 nucleotide sequence: TGTGCCAGCAGCCCCGAGATCTGGGATACGCAGTATTTT. Translating gives CASSPEIWDTQYF.